These 19 T cell receptor beta chains came from one sample sequenced in a study of cytomegalovirus exposure and HLA in healthy donors. PCR employed 60 Vbeta and 13 Jbeta primers. TCRdb's copy holds only in-frame clones and misses some; the assay was immunoSEQ multiplex PCR. The data show approximately 190,000 clones, 9.5% to 15% seen once. Sequenced: PBMCs. These receptors came from a man aged 45 to 65 in good health and CMV-seropositive.

Only a few counts were recorded for this clone. The chain links TRBV7-2 to TRBJ2-3, with D possibly TRBD2 on 5 matching bases. The CDR3 runs 13 residues. CDR1 is SGHTA and CDR2 is FQGNSA in the germline V gene. V lost 4 bases and J 1 base, leaving 6 bases between the germline ends. DNA for the CDR3: TGTGCCAGCAGCTACGGGGGCACAGATACGCAGTATTTT. Translation gives CASSYGGTDTQYF.

This clone was detected only a few times. The chain has TRBV2 and TRBJ2-3, with 8 bases matching TRBD2. The J segment lost 3 bases and the V segment lost 6 bases, leaving 5 bases of the junction unmatched. The CDR3 runs to 14 residues. Germline CDR1 reads SNHLY; CDR2 reads FYNNEI. The CDR3 DNA reads TGTGCCAGCAGACGGGGGGGCATAACAGATACGCAGTATTTT. It encodes CASRRGGITDTQYF.

The sample holds a few counts of this clone. The chain couples TRBV5-4 to TRBJ2-5; TRBD1 matches at 7 bases. Germline assignment: CDR1 SGHNT and CDR2 YYREEE (reference sequence). This CDR3 has 13 residues. Trimming took 4 bases from V and 2 from J; bases not matched to a gene: 2. CDR3 loop: CASSQGEQETQYF. The DNA for the CDR3 is TGTGCCAGCAGCCAGGGGGAGCAAGAGACCCAGTACTTC.

In the case of this clone: The junction departs from germline at one end; a sequencing error may be responsible. The CDR3 DNA follows: TGCGCCAGCAGCCAAGCAGCGGGCGGGTATGGCTACCCCTTC. Translation gives CASSQAAGGYGYPF. The J gene is TRBJ1-2, the V gene TRBV4-3; D is ambiguous. In germline, CDR1 is LGHNA, CDR2 YSLEER. The CDR3 is 14 amino acids.

This clone was seen only a few times. The rearrangement links TRBV5-5 to TRBJ1-2, with D uncertain. Germline V lookup: CDR1 SGHKS, CDR2 YYEKEE (reference sequence). The CDR3 spans 11 residues. V lost 2 bases and J 4 bases, leaving 3 bases between the germline ends. CDR3 protein: CASSFLYGYTF. Here the CDR3 DNA reads TGTGCCAGCAGCTTCCTCTATGGCTACACCTTC. Drawing the rest from reference TRBV5-5 and TRBJ1-2, the complete variable domain is DAGVTQSPTHLIKTRGQQVTLRCSPISGHKSVSWYQQVLGQGPQFIFQYYEKEERGRGNFPDRFSARQFPNYSSELNVNALLLGDSALYLCASSFLYGYTFGSGTRLTVV.

This clone has more than one count but fewer than ten. J is TRBJ2-5 and V is TRBV18, with D perhaps TRBD2 (6 bases). This CDR3 region has 13 residues. CDR1 is KGHSH, CDR2 LQKENI, per germline. Trimming stripped 3 bases from V and 5 bases from J, with 10 bases between. This CDR3 is CASSPGSDETQYF. For the CDR3, the DNA is TGTGCCAGCTCACCCGGGAGCGATGAGACCCAGTACTTC.

This clone turned up a few times. The chain carries TRBV28 and TRBJ2-7; D gene uncertain. The V gene's germline CDR1 is MDHEN and CDR2 SYDVKM. This CDR3 comprises 12 residues. V was cut by 2 bases and J by 7 bases, with 9 bases left in between. Here the CDR3 reads CASSLGLGEQYF. In DNA, the CDR3 is TGTGCCAGCAGTTTAGGTCTAGGAGAGCAGTACTTC.

This clone was picked up a small number of times. The V call is TRBV15, the J call TRBJ2-3; perhaps TRBD1 as D (6 bases). Germline-derived CDR1 and CDR2 are LNHNV and YYDKDF (reference sequence). V was clipped by 0 bases and J by 0 bases, with 10 bases between them. CDR3 length: 16 amino acids. The CDR3 bases are TGTGCCACCAGCAGAGAAATGAGGGGGAGCACAGATACGCAGTATTTT. Translation gives CATSREMRGSTDTQYF.

The V gene is TRBV7-2, the J gene TRBJ1-1, with D possibly matching TRBD1 (5 bases). With 5 bases removed from V and 0 bases from J, the gap between germline ends came to 13 bases. Germline CDR1 and CDR2: SGHTA and FQGNSA. This CDR3 spans 15 amino acids. The DNA for the CDR3 is TGTGCCAGCAGCCCCCAGGGCACCCTGAACACTGAAGCTTTCTTT. Translating it yields CASSPQGTLNTEAFF.

This clone has more than one count but fewer than ten. V gene TRBV10-3 combines with J gene TRBJ1-1, with 8 bases lining up with TRBD1. The CDR3 sequence is 14 residues long. The V and J ends lost 4 bases and 3 bases, in that order; junction bases with no gene match: 4. Germline CDR1 and CDR2: ENHRY and SYGVKD. CDR3 coding DNA: TGTGCCATCAGTGGTCAGGGGGCGGACACTGAAGCTTTCTTT. It translates to CAISGQGADTEAFF.

The V gene is TRBV2, the J gene TRBJ2-3, with D maybe TRBD1 (6 bases). V was cut by 5 bases and J by 0 bases, with 9 bases left in between. The germline CDR1 and CDR2 sequences are SNHLY and FYNNEI. This CDR3 has 14 amino acids. CDR3 residues: CASSQDSSTDTQYF. The CDR3 DNA is TGTGCCAGCAGTCAGGACAGCAGCACAGATACGCAGTATTTT.

This chain joins TRBV6-6 and TRBJ2-2; TRBD2 matches at 11 bases. Germline V gene data show CDR1 as MNHNY and CDR2 as SVGAGI (reference sequence). J was trimmed by 5 bases and V by 4 bases; bases with no gene match: 3. The CDR3 has 15 amino acids. CDR3 in DNA: TGTGCCAGCAGTTGGGCTAGCGGGAGGACCGGGGAGCTGTTTTTT. Its translation is CASSWASGRTGELFF.

The chain employs TRBV29-1 and TRBJ2-3; 15 nucleotides align to TRBD2. CDR3 length: 19 residues. V dropped 3 bases and J dropped 4; count of bases not matched to a gene: 14. Germline V gives CDR1 SQVTM, CDR2 ANQGSEA. The DNA of the CDR3 is TGCAGCGTTGACTTTCCGGGACTAGCGGGGGGCCTGAGCGCAGATACGCAGTATTTT. Its translation is CSVDFPGLAGGLSADTQYF.

This clone was seen a handful of times. V usage is TRBV7-2 and J usage is TRBJ1-2, with unresolved D. The ends were cut back, 8 bases at V and 2 bases at J, with 12 bases in the middle. The germline gives CDR1 SGHTA, CDR2 FQGNSA. This CDR3 has 13 amino acids. The CDR3 DNA follows: TGTGCCAGCGCTAGGCCGATGAACTATGGCTACACCTTC. Its translation is CASARPMNYGYTF.

This clone has only a few counts. The chain couples TRBV9 to TRBJ1-2, with D maybe TRBD1 (5 bases). The CDR3 is 15 amino acids. Deletions cut 2 bases from V and 3 bases from J, with 14 bases between. Germline V gives CDR1 SGDLS, CDR2 YYNGEE. The chain's CDR3 is CASSVRAGVDYGYTF. Here the CDR3 DNA reads TGTGCCAGCAGCGTCCGCGCGGGGGTTGACTATGGCTACACCTTC.

This clone was recorded a few times. The genes are TRBV6-5 and TRBJ1-1, with D unclear. Trimming left V 4 bases short and J 5 bases short, with 17 bases between. This CDR3 comprises 15 residues. Germline CDR1 MNHEY, CDR2 SVGAGI. The CDR3 region has the DNA TGTGCCAGCAGTTCTCGGGGTCGACTGGGGACTGAAGCTTTCTTT. This codes for CASSSRGRLGTEAFF.

This clone was picked up one time. J is TRBJ2-3 and V is TRBV9, with 9 nucleotides matching TRBD1. The CDR3 is 16 amino acids. Trimming cost V 4 bases and J 1 base; bases outside gene matches: 7. From germline, CDR1 is SGDLS and CDR2 YYNGEE. The CDR3: CASSQYRGHRTDTQYF. Written as DNA, the CDR3 is TGTGCCAGCAGCCAGTACAGGGGGCACCGCACAGATACGCAGTATTTT.

The V and J genes are TRBV4-2 and TRBJ2-7; D possibly corresponds to TRBD1 (6 bases). The CDR3 covers 14 residues. CDR1 is LGHNA and CDR2 is YNFKEQ in the germline V gene. V was pared by 4 bases and J by 2 bases, with 12 bases between. The CDR3 spells CASSLLDSTYEQYF. For the CDR3, the DNA is TGTGCCAGCAGCCTGCTGGACAGCACCTACGAGCAGTACTTC.

The V call is TRBV9, the J call TRBJ1-4; D remains unclear. The ends were cut back, 3 bases at V and 0 bases at J, with 9 bases in the middle. Germline V gives CDR1 SGDLS, CDR2 YYNGEE. This CDR3 has 15 amino acids. CDR3 region: CASSARQATNEKLFF. The CDR3 DNA sequence: TGTGCCAGCAGCGCCCGACAAGCAACTAATGAAAAACTGTTTTTT. Looking up the rest from reference TRBV9 and TRBJ1-4 gives the full variable domain: DSGVTQTPKHLITATGQRVTLRCSPRSGDLSVYWYQQSLDQGLQFLIQYYNGEERAKGNILERFSAQQFPDLHSELNLSSLELGDSALYFCASSARQATNEKLFFGSGTQLSVL.